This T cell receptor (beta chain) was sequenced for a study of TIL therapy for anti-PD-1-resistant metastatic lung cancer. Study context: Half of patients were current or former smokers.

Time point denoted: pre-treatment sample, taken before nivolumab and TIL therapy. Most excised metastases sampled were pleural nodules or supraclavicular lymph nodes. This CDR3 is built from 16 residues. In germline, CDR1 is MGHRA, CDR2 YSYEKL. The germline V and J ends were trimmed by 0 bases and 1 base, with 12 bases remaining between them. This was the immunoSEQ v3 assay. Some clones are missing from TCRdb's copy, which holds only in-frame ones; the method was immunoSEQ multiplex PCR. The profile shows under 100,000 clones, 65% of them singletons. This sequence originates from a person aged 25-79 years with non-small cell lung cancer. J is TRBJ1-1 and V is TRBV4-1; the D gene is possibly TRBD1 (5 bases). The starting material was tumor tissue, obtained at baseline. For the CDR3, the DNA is TGCGCCAGCAGCCAAGATCCTGCGCAGGGGAACACTGAAGCTTTCTTT. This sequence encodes CASSQDPAQGNTEAFF.